Detailed here is one T cell receptor (beta chain). The data were taken from a study of blood T cell repertoires in COVID-19. Study-level background: Donors in the United States, Italy and Spain gave samples during acute or convalescent COVID-19.

CDR3 length: 13 amino acids. Germline values: CDR1 LGHDT, CDR2 YNNKEL (reference sequence). The germline V and J ends were trimmed by 1 base and 6 bases, with 8 bases remaining between them. How the authors handled the data: Amplification with reference gene primers provided the estimates of nucleated cell counts. Sequencing was performed with immunoSEQ multiplex PCR; in TCRdb, only in-frame clones are kept and a portion is missing. Clone size and the V and J calls come from that table; the DNA yielded D and trimming. There are about 88,000 clones in the sample; less than 75% occur only once, and roughly 25% lies in the top ten.

The rearrangement joins TRBV3-1 (or the pseudogene TRBV3-2) to TRBJ2-3; D remains ambiguous. The clonotype originates from a woman aged 55 to 70 in a cohort sampled during active or convalescent COVID-19. Sequencing was done on a sample of peripheral blood. The DNA of the CDR3 is TGTGCCAGCAGCCAAGCCCGAACTGATACGCAGTATTTT. It codes for CASSQARTDTQYF.